This T cell receptor (beta chain) derives from a study of blood T cell repertoires in COVID-19 (dated by TCRdb to 2018 to 2021). General notes on the study: Samples covering the acute and convalescent phases of COVID-19 were provided by collaborators in the United States, Italy and Spain. The material from the prospective study consisted of cDNA or gDNA derived from T cells, B-cell-depleted T cells, or PBMCs. Subjects who had been exposed to COVID-19, were actively infected with it, or had recovered from it provided the deeply sampled blood TCRbeta repertoires that made up the dataset. The repertoires were made available in a free public database intended to serve as a resource for research on the immune response to SARS-CoV-2. Samples were obtained from the ongoing ImmuneRACE study (first 160 participants) and from some 1,300 subjects provided by 6 global collaborators. The sample metadata nearly always contained a de-identified subject ID, COVID-19 status, age in years and sex. HLA class I and class II types, where available, came from metadata supplied by the sample provider rather than from assay-based typing.

At one collaborating source in Seattle, patients were enrolled during active infection and were followed longitudinally through the course of disease. Collaborating institutions collected whole blood in K2EDTA tubes following their own protocols. For TCRbeta analysis, collaborators shipped samples as frozen whole blood, isolated PBMCs, or DNA extracted from either of those sample types. The germline V and J ends show losses of 7 bases and 9 bases respectively, and no gene match explains 13 bases of the junction. Reading the germline V gene gives CDR1 MNHEY and CDR2 SVGAGI. The CDR3 covers 15 residues, taking in both the cysteine and the phenylalanine. The retained sequence is limited to the CDR3, 45 bases, with the frame set at the first base. On this clone itself: Its antigen remains undetermined. Base quality data are lacking; no much larger clone is found one base away.

TCRbeta CDR3 regions were amplified from genomic DNA using the immunoSEQ Assay, a bias-controlled multiplex PCR. In the authors' own workflow: Nucleated cell counts per sample were estimated from amplification of reference gene primers within the assay. Sequence reads were collapsed and filtered to measure the absolute abundance of every unique TCRbeta CDR3 rearrangement. For each sample, productive Simpson clonality was calculated by taking the square root of Simpson's diversity index across productive rearrangements. The source is immuneACCESS, and TCRdb retained only in-frame sequences with V and J called. Part of the clones is not carried over; for the studies checked, unresolved V genes explain less than half of this, and the remainder is unexplained. The V and J calls and clone size come from that table; D and trimming were worked out from the DNA. The sample contains 330,000 or so clones, about 87% of them found a single time. The top ten hold roughly 8.9% of the sample.

What the authors observed across the whole study: Clinical and demographic metadata were provided uncurated, with the amount varying by source and participant.

This TCR derives from a man aged 25-40 years with COVID-19, enrolled during active disease. The chain was built from TRBV6-5 and TRBJ2-1; 9 nucleotides in the junction match TRBD2. The specimen was peripheral blood. The nucleotides read TGTGCCAGCAATTTCTGGCGGGGGGGCCTAAGTGAGCAGTTCTTC. Translated, it gives CASNFWRGGLSEQFF.